This TCR beta chain was found in a study of blood T cell repertoires in COVID-19. Study-wide context: Nucleic acid was either cDNA or gDNA, and it came from T cells, B-cell-depleted T cells, or PBMCs.

There are 16 residues in the CDR3. Germline CDR1 and CDR2: SGDLS and YYNGEE. V shed 0 bases, J shed 2 bases, and the junction held 5 bases outside the gene matches. Original handling: The assay estimated nucleated cells by amplifying reference gene primers. Assay: immunoSEQ multiplex PCR; the TCRdb copy retains only in-frame clones and omits some. V, J and clone size are taken as reported in that table, and D and trimming were inferred from the DNA itself. The sample carries about 200,000 clones, 80% recorded once. The sample was peripheral blood. J is TRBJ2-7 and V is TRBV9; 10 positions agree with TRBD1. This receptor was obtained from a woman in her 70s with acute or convalescent COVID-19. CDR3 sequence reads: CASSVAGTGAAYEQYF. For the CDR3, the DNA is TGTGCCAGCAGCGTAGCCGGGACAGGGGCAGCCTACGAGCAGTACTTC. Combining the CDR3 with reference TRBV9 and TRBJ2-7 gives the whole variable domain DSGVTQTPKHLITATGQRVTLRCSPRSGDLSVYWYQQSLDQGLQFLIQYYNGEERAKGNILERFSAQQFPDLHSELNLSSLELGDSALYFCASSVAGTGAAYEQYFGPGTRLTVT.